Each of the 21 T cell receptor beta chains below was sequenced from the same sample in a study of vaccination effects on CD4 cells after COVID-19. The antigens these receptors bind are not known. Under the ViraFEST assay, PBMC were stimulated with viral peptide pools so that antigen-specific CD4+ T cells expanded. Sequencing was performed afterwards. CD4+ T cells were isolated after around ten days of culture. According to the study, vaccine recipients showed no prior SARS-CoV-2 infection and negative nucleocapsid antibodies. The assay was immunoSEQ multiplex PCR, and TCRdb's table has in-frame clones only and misses some. The data show tens of thousands of clones, 73% seen once. Sequences were derived from CD4+ T cells from PBMCs cultured with SARS-CoV-2 spike peptides, sampled before COVID-19 vaccination. These receptors all stem from a human donor who received a COVID-19 vaccine.

The CDR3 is CASSEGGRYAFF. The DNA of the CDR3 is TGTGCCAGCAGTGAAGGGGGAAGGTATGCTTTCTTT. This chain uses TRBV6-1 with TRBJ1-1; no definite D call. The V end was cut by 1 base, the J end by 11 bases, with 11 bases between. There are 12 residues in the CDR3. Germline loops: CDR1 MNHNS, CDR2 SASEGT.

The gene calls are TRBV7-9 and TRBJ2-5; 9 bases align to TRBD1. This CDR3 has 15 residues. V lost 8 bases, J lost 1 base, and 8 bases stayed unmatched. Germline lookup yields CDR1 SEHNR and CDR2 FQNEAQ (reference sequence). CDR3 loop: CASRETGGGQETQYF. The CDR3 region has the DNA TGTGCCAGCCGAGAGACAGGGGGGGGCCAAGAGACCCAGTACTTC.

In this sample, this clone turned up a few times. This chain uses TRBV19 with TRBJ1-5; no reliable D call. Germline V CDR1 and CDR2: LNHDA, SQIVND (reference sequence). This CDR3 has 13 amino acids. Trimming took off 5 bases at V and 0 bases at J, with 5 bases between the two ends. CDR3 sequence (DNA): TGTGCCAGTAGTCCGTATAGCAATCAGCCCCAGCATTTT. Protein product: CASSPYSNQPQHF.

This clone is a singleton in its sample. The V call is TRBV30, the J call TRBJ2-1; no clear D gene. The CDR3 extends over 13 amino acids. Per the germline V gene, CDR1 is GTSNPN and CDR2 is SVGIG (reference sequence). Trimming shortened V by 6 bases and J by 0 bases, and 9 bases separated the two germline ends. The CDR3 is CACTQSSYNEQFF. The DNA of the CDR3 is TGTGCCTGTACGCAAAGCTCCTACAATGAGCAGTTCTTC.

A few counts support this clone. The V call is TRBV12-2, the J call TRBJ1-2. TRBV12-2 is a pseudogene segment. The CDR3 contains 12 residues. CDR3 residues: CASRLGRDGYTF. In nucleotides, the CDR3 is TGTGCAAGTCGCTTAGGAAGAGATGGCTACACCTTC.

The chain joins TRBV7-9 to TRBJ1-4; D might be TRBD1 (5 bases). The germline V gene encodes CDR1 SEHNR and CDR2 FQNEAQ (reference sequence). Deletions cut 5 bases from V and 2 bases from J, with 18 bases between. The CDR3 is made up of 17 amino acids. The CDR3 DNA reads as TGTGCCAGCAGCCCCCTTGGGGGACGCCGGACTAATGAAAAACTGTTTTTT. Encoded protein: CASSPLGGRRTNEKLFF. The whole variable domain, remainder taken from reference TRBV7-9 and TRBJ1-4, is DTGVSQNPRHKITKRGQNVTFRCDPISEHNRLYWYRQTLGQGPEFLTYFQNEAQLEKSRLLSDRFSAERPKGSFSTLEIQRTEQGDSAMYLCASSPLGGRRTNEKLFFGSGTQLSVL.

V is TRBV19 and J is TRBJ2-6; possibly TRBD1 for D (6 bases). Trimming took 7 bases from V and 0 from J, leaving 19 bases between them. The CDR3 runs to 18 residues. Germline V gene lookup returns CDR1 LNHDA and CDR2 SQIVND (reference sequence). As DNA, the CDR3 is TGTGCCAGTACCGATAACAGGGCGAAACTCTCTGGGGCCAACGTCCTGACTTTC. Its translation is CASTDNRAKLSGANVLTF.

This sequence joins TRBV12-5 and TRBJ1-1; unclear D gene. The CDR3 extends over 15 amino acids. The V and J ends lost 1 base and 0 bases respectively, with 9 bases between them. Germline-derived CDR1 and CDR2 are LGHNT and FRNRAP. The CDR3 spells CASGLGRPMNTEAFF. In DNA, the CDR3 is TGTGCTAGTGGTTTGGGCAGACCCATGAACACTGAAGCTTTCTTT.

The count of this clone is one. The chain couples TRBV6-5 to TRBJ2-2; no reliable D call. Germline V gene data show CDR1 as MNHEY and CDR2 as SVGAGI. The CDR3 length is 12 residues. Trimming took 6 bases from V and 7 from J, leaving 9 bases between them. As DNA, the CDR3 is TGTGCCAGCAGCCTGTCGGGCGGGGAGCTGTTTTTT. Translated, it gives CASSLSGGELFF.

The V call is TRBV10-3, the J call TRBJ2-3; 8 positions match TRBD2. Losses at the gene ends were 3 bases for V and 5 bases for J; bases not matched to a gene: 4. This CDR3 region has 14 residues. The germline V gene encodes CDR1 ENHRY and CDR2 SYGVKD. The CDR3 loop is CAISDSGGEDTQYF. The DNA for the CDR3 is TGTGCCATCAGTGACAGCGGGGGTGAAGATACGCAGTATTTT.

V usage is TRBV3-1 (or the pseudogene TRBV3-2) and J usage is TRBJ1-6; D is unresolved. Germline loops: CDR1 LGHDT, CDR2 YNNKEL (reference sequence). V gave up 8 bases and J gave up 7 bases, with 21 bases separating them. This CDR3 comprises 16 residues. CDR3 loop: CASRNILGQKNSPLHF. In nucleotides, the CDR3 is TGTGCCAGCCGGAATATTTTAGGGCAGAAGAATTCACCCCTCCACTTT.

This chain connects TRBV12-3 or TRBV12-4 to TRBJ1-2, with TRBD1 identical over 7 bases. CDR3 length: 13 amino acids. V shed 5 bases, J shed 3 bases, and the junction held 3 bases outside the gene matches. The CDR3 loop is CASSPTGHYGYTF. The CDR3 DNA reads TGTGCCAGCAGTCCGACAGGGCACTATGGCTACACCTTC.

The rearrangement joins TRBV5-1 to TRBJ2-1, with D unclear. Germline CDR1 is SGHRS and CDR2 is YFSETQ. V was cut by 1 base and J by 6 bases, with 17 bases left in between. The CDR3 is made up of 16 amino acids. The CDR3 loop is CASSLRLVEFGNEQFF. The DNA for the CDR3 is TGCGCCAGCAGCTTGAGGTTAGTAGAGTTCGGCAATGAGCAGTTCTTC.

This clone is a singleton in its sample. This chain links TRBV6-6 with TRBJ2-7; unclear D gene. This CDR3 has 13 residues. Between the trimmed V and J ends, which lost 6 bases and 4 bases, there was a span of 13 bases. Germline CDR1 and CDR2: MNHNY and SVGAGI (reference sequence). The CDR3 DNA reads as TGTGCCAGCAGCAACAAGTTGATTTACGAGCAGTACTTC. Its protein is CASSNKLIYEQYF.

This clone was counted a few times. V and J are TRBV11-2 and TRBJ2-3, with D possibly TRBD2 on 6 matching bases. Germline V gives CDR1 SGHAT, CDR2 FQNNGV. Trimming removed 5 bases from V and 0 bases from J, with 12 bases in between. The CDR3 loop spans 15 amino acids. CDR3: CASSPGGTSTDTQYF. The DNA of the CDR3 is TGTGCCAGCAGCCCCGGCGGGACTAGCACAGATACGCAGTATTTT.

This chain uses TRBV4-1 with TRBJ2-7; TRBD1 agrees at 9 bases. V was pared by 4 bases and J by 3 bases, with 4 bases of the junction left unmatched. Per the germline V gene, CDR1 is MGHRA and CDR2 is YSYEKL. There are 14 residues in the CDR3. The chain's CDR3 is CASSPRDRVYEQYF. The CDR3, as DNA: TGCGCCAGCAGCCCCCGGGACAGGGTCTACGAGCAGTACTTC.

This rearrangement joins TRBV6-1 to TRBJ2-1; no definite D call. The CDR3 loop spans 13 amino acids. V dropped 2 bases and J dropped 9 bases, with 11 bases sitting between them. Looked up from germline, CDR1 is MNHNS and CDR2 is SASEGT. The CDR3 DNA sequence: TGTGCCAGCAGTGAACGGGTCAGTAGTGAGCAGTTCTTC. Its translation is CASSERVSSEQFF.

The genes are TRBV13 and TRBJ1-6; the match to TRBD1 covers 12 bases. V shed 4 bases, J shed 6 bases, and the junction held 7 bases outside the gene matches. The germline V gene has CDR1 PRHDT and CDR2 FYEKMQ (reference sequence). CDR3 length equals 17 residues. In nucleotides, the CDR3 is TGTGCCAGCAGCTCCACCCGGGACAGGGGGCTTAATTCACCCCTCCACTTT. This codes for CASSSTRDRGLNSPLHF.

This chain uses TRBV9 with TRBJ2-1; 9 nucleotides agree with TRBD2. The V and J ends lost 0 bases and 0 bases, in that order; junction bases with no gene match: 4. This CDR3 region has 17 residues. Germline CDR1 reads SGDLS; CDR2 reads YYNGEE. The CDR3 DNA follows: TGTGCCAGCAGCGTAGGACTAGCGGTGAGCTCCTACAATGAGCAGTTCTTC. Its translation is CASSVGLAVSSYNEQFF.

The chain links TRBV5-6 to TRBJ1-2; perhaps TRBD1 as D (5 bases). Per the germline V gene, CDR1 is SGHDT and CDR2 is YYEEEE. V was pared by 0 bases and J by 5 bases, with 14 bases between. There are 15 residues in the CDR3. The CDR3 sequence is CASSLATGGYYGYTF. The CDR3 DNA reads as TGTGCCAGCAGCTTGGCTACCGGGGGTTATTATGGCTACACCTTC.

The V and J genes are TRBV25-1 and TRBJ2-3; D not resolved. From germline, CDR1 is MGHDK and CDR2 SYGVNS. CDR3 length: 12 residues. The germline V and J ends were trimmed by 4 bases and 0 bases, with 2 bases remaining between them. The CDR3 DNA reads as TGTGCCAGCAGTGTCAGCACAGATACGCAGTATTTT. Its protein is CASSVSTDTQYF. The entire variable domain, with the rest obtained from reference TRBV25-1 and TRBJ2-3, is as follows: EADIYQTPRYLVIGTGKKITLECSQTMGHDKMYWYQQDPGMELHLIHYSYGVNSTEKGDLSSESTVSRIRTEHFPLTLESARPSHTSQYLCASSVSTDTQYFGPGTRLTVL.